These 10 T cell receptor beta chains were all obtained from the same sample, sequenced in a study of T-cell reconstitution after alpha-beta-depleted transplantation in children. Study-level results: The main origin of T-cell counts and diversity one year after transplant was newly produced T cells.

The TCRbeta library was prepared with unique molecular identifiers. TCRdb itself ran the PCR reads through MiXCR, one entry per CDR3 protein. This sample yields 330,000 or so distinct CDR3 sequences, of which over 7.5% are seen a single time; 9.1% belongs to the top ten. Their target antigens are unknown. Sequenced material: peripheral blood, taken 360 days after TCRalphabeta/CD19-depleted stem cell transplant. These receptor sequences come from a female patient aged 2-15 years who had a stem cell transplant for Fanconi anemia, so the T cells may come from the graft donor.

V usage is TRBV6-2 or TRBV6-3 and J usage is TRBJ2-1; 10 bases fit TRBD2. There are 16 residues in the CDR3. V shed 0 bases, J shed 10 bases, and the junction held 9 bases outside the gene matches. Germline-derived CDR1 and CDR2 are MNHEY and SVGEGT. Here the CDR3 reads CASSYSQAGGPGEQFF. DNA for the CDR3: TGTGCCAGCAGTTACTCCCAAGCGGGGGGGCCAGGGGAGCAGTTCTTC.

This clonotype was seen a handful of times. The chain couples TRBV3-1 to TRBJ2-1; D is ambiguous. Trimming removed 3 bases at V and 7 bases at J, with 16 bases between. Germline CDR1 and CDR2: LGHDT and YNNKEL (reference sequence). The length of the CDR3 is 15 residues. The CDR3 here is CASSQTPLMGNEQFF. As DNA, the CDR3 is TGTGCCAGCAGCCAGACACCCCTCATGGGGAATGAGCAGTTCTTC.

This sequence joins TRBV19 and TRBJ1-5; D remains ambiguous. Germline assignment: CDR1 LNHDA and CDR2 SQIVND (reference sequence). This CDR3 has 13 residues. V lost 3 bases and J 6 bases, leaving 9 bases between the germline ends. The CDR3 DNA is TGTGCCAGTAGTATCGAGGGTCTTCAGCCCCAGCATTTT. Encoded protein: CASSIEGLQPQHF.

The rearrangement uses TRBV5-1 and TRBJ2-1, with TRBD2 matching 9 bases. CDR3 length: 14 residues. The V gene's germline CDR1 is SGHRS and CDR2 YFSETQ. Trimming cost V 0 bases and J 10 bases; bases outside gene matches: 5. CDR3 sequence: CASSLDSGSGEQFF. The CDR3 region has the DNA TGCGCCAGCAGCTTGGATAGCGGGAGTGGGGAGCAGTTCTTC.

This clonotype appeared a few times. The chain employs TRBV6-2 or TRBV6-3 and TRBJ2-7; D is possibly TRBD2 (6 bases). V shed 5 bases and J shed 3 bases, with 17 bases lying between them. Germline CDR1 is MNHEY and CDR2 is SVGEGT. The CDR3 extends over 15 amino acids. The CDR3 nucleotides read TGTGCCAGCAGTCGCCTTTCGGGGGTCGGCTACGAGCAGTACTTC. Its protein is CASSRLSGVGYEQYF.

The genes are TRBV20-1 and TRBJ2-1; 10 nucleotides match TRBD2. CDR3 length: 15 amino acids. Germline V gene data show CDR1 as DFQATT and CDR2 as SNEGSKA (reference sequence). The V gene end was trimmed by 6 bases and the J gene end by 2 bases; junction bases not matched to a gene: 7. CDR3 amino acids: CSASIGTSAYNEQFF. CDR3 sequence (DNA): TGCAGTGCATCGATCGGGACTAGCGCCTACAATGAGCAGTTCTTC.

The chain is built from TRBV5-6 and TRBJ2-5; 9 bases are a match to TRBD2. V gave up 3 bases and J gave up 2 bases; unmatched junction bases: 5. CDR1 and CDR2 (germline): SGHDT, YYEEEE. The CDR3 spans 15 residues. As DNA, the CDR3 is TGTGCCAGCAGCTCAAAGGGACTAGCTCAAGAGACCCAGTACTTC. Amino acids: CASSSKGLAQETQYF.

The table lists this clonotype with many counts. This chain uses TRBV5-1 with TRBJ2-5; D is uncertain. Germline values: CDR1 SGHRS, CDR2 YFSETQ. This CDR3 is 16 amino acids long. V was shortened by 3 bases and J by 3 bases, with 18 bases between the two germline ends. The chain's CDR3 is CASSWPSTRYEETQYF. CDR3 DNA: TGCGCCAGCAGCTGGCCCTCGACGCGGTATGAAGAGACCCAGTACTTC.

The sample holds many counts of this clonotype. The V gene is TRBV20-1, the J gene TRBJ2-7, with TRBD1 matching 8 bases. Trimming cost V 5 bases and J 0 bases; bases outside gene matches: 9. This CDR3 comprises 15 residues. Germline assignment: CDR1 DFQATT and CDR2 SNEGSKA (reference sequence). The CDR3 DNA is TGCAGTGCTGTTCACAGGGGGATTAGCTCCTACGAGCAGTACGTC. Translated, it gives CSAVHRGISSYEQYV.

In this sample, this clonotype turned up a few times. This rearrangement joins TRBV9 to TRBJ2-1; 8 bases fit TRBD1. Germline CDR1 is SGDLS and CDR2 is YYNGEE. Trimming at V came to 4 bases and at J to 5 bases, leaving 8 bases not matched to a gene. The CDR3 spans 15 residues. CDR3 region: CASSSIGQGNNEQFF. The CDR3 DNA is TGTGCCAGCAGCTCAATAGGACAGGGCAACAATGAGCAGTTCTTC.